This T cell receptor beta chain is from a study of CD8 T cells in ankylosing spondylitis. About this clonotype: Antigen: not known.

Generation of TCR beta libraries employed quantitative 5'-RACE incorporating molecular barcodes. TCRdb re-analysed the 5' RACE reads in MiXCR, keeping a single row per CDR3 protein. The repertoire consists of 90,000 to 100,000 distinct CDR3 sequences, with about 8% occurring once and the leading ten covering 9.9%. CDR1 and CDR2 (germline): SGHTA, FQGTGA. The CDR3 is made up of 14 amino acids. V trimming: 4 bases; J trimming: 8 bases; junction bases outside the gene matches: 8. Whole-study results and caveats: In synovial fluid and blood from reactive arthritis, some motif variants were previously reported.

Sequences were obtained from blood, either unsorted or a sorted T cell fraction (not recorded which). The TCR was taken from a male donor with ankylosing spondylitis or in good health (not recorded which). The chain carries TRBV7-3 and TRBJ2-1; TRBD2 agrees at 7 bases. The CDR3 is CASSSGRTRHEQFF. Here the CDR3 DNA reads TGTGCCAGCAGCTCCGGTCGGACTAGGCATGAGCAGTTCTTC.